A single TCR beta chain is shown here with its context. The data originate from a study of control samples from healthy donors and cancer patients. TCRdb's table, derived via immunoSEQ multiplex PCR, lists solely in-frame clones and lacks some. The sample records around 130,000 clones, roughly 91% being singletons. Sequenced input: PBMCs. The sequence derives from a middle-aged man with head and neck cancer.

The CDR3 DNA follows: TGTGCCAGCAGTTGGGGGGCAAATAGCAATCAGCCCCAGCATTTT. Translating gives CASSWGANSNQPQHF. This sequence joins TRBV27 and TRBJ1-5; a weak D match, TRBD1 (6 bases). CDR1 and CDR2 from the germline V gene are MNHEY and SMNVEV (reference sequence). CDR3 size: 15 residues. V was pared by 4 bases and J by 0 bases, with 10 bases between.